Listed here are 30 T cell receptor beta chains from one sample, sequenced in a study of cytomegalovirus exposure and HLA in healthy donors. PCR was performed using 60 Vbeta and 13 Jbeta primers. Assay used: immunoSEQ multiplex PCR; TCRdb lists only in-frame clones, some missing. The sample records some 100,000 clones, roughly 76% being singletons. Sample: PBMCs. The receptor source for this set is a middle-aged woman in good health and CMV-seropositive.

The CDR3 DNA follows: TGTGCCAGCAGCTTAGCGCGAGGGCTAAAGAACACTGAAGCTTTCTTT. Its translation: CASSLARGLKNTEAFF. The rearrangement uses TRBV7-6 and TRBJ1-1; D gene ambiguous. Trimming left V 0 bases short and J 1 base short, with 12 bases between. CDR3 length equals 16 residues. The germline CDR1 and CDR2 sequences are SGHVS and FNYEAQ. The full variable domain, in which reference TRBV7-6 and TRBJ1-1 provide the parts outside the CDR3, is GAGVSQSPRYKVTKRGQDVALRCDPISGHVSLYWYRQALGQGPEFLTYFNYEAQQDKSGLPNDRFSAERPEGSISTLTIQRTEQRDSAMYRCASSLARGLKNTEAFFGQGTRLTVV.

The rearrangement joins TRBV10-3 to TRBJ1-1; weak D call: TRBD1 (6 bases). CDR1 ENHRY and CDR2 SYGVKD come from the germline V gene. The ends were cut back, 0 bases at V and 6 bases at J, with 14 bases in the middle. This CDR3 has 15 residues. CDR3 loop: CAISESTGFGAEAFF. The CDR3, as DNA: TGTGCCATCAGTGAGTCGACAGGTTTCGGGGCTGAAGCTTTCTTT.

This clone was seen a few times. Other nucleotide sequences from this sample produce the same CDR3. This chain joins TRBV29-1 and TRBJ1-1; maybe TRBD1 (6 bases). Trimming removed 4 bases at V and 1 base at J, with 7 bases between. CDR1 is SQVTM, CDR2 ANQGSEA, per germline. This CDR3 region has 12 residues. The CDR3 reads CSVGGQNTEAFF. CDR3 nucleotides: TGCAGCGTTGGGGGGCAGAACACTGAAGCTTTCTTT.

This chain links TRBV11-2 with TRBJ2-5, with D maybe TRBD2 (5 bases). This CDR3 region has 13 residues. The V end lost 5 bases, the J end lost 9 bases, and 16 bases lay between the germline ends. The germline V gene has CDR1 SGHAT and CDR2 FQNNGV. This chain's CDR3 is CASSLSGEKSQYF. The CDR3 region has the DNA TGTGCCAGCAGCCTAAGCGGAGAGAAGTCCCAGTACTTC.

The V gene is TRBV7-9, the J gene TRBJ1-5, with D perhaps matching TRBD1 (5 bases). Looked up from germline, CDR1 is SEHNR and CDR2 is FQNEAQ (reference sequence). V was pared by 1 base and J by 7 bases, with 14 bases between. This CDR3 comprises 15 residues. The CDR3 DNA sequence: TGTGCCAGCAGCTTAGGAGGACAAAGGAAACAGCCCCAGCATTTT. Residues: CASSLGGQRKQPQHF.

The chain recombines TRBV6-6 with TRBJ2-1, with 14 bases fitting TRBD2. V dropped 10 bases and J dropped 6; count of bases not matched to a gene: 11. Per the germline V gene, CDR1 is MNHNY and CDR2 is SVGAGI (reference sequence). The CDR3 is made up of 16 amino acids. The CDR3 is CATATSGGAAVNEQFF. In DNA, the CDR3 is TGTGCCACCGCGACTAGCGGGGGGGCCGCTGTCAATGAGCAGTTCTTC.

This rearrangement joins TRBV5-4 to TRBJ1-2; 9 bases align to TRBD1. There are 16 residues in the CDR3. Germline loops: CDR1 SGHNT, CDR2 YYREEE (reference sequence). V shed 3 bases, J shed 8 bases, and the junction held 14 bases outside the gene matches. This CDR3 is CASSSRRTGEVGGYTF. In nucleotides, the CDR3 is TGTGCCAGCAGCTCACGACGGACAGGGGAGGTCGGGGGCTACACCTTC.

This clone was detected once. The chain has TRBV9 and TRBJ1-5; TRBD1 is a possible D gene (5 bases). V shed 0 bases and J shed 8 bases, with 12 bases lying between them. This CDR3 contains 14 residues. Germline loops: CDR1 SGDLS, CDR2 YYNGEE. CDR3 amino acids: CASSVDEGREPQHF. CDR3 bases: TGTGCCAGCAGCGTAGATGAGGGGAGGGAGCCCCAGCATTTT. The whole variable domain, filled in from reference TRBV9 and TRBJ1-5, reads DSGVTQTPKHLITATGQRVTLRCSPRSGDLSVYWYQQSLDQGLQFLIQYYNGEERAKGNILERFSAQQFPDLHSELNLSSLELGDSALYFCASSVDEGREPQHFGDGTRLSIL.

The J gene is TRBJ2-7, the V gene TRBV7-8; a weak D match, TRBD1 (6 bases). With 1 base removed from V and 3 bases from J, the gap between germline ends came to 13 bases. CDR1 and CDR2 (germline): SGHVS, FQNEAQ. The CDR3 runs 15 residues. This CDR3 reads CASSLVIGRGYEQYF. Here the CDR3 DNA reads TGTGCCAGCAGCTTAGTTATAGGCAGGGGCTACGAGCAGTACTTC.

The genes are TRBV7-9 and TRBJ1-4, with 11 positions matching TRBD1. This CDR3 spans 17 amino acids. Germline-derived CDR1 and CDR2 are SEHNR and FQNEAQ (reference sequence). Trimming cost V 2 bases and J 4 bases; bases outside gene matches: 6. CDR3 region: CASSLWTGGVGNEKLFF. The DNA for the CDR3 is TGTGCCAGCAGCTTATGGACAGGGGGCGTCGGTAATGAAAAACTGTTTTTT. Full variable domain (rest looked up from reference TRBV7-9 and TRBJ1-4): DTGVSQNPRHKITKRGQNVTFRCDPISEHNRLYWYRQTLGQGPEFLTYFQNEAQLEKSRLLSDRFSAERPKGSFSTLEIQRTEQGDSAMYLCASSLWTGGVGNEKLFFGSGTQLSVL.

This clone has only a few counts. The chain uses TRBV6-1 and TRBJ2-3, with D maybe TRBD2 (6 bases). The germline gives CDR1 MNHNS, CDR2 SASEGT. V lost 4 bases, J lost 3 bases, and 14 bases lay in between. This CDR3 comprises 15 residues. The CDR3, as DNA: TGTGCCAGCAGTGGGGCTTGGAGGGCGACAGATACGCAGTATTTT. Residues: CASSGAWRATDTQYF.

CDR3 sequence reads: CASSQNVGPGPQYF. The CDR3 nucleotides read TGTGCCAGCAGCCAAAACGTGGGCCCTGGGCCCCAGTACTTC. This chain links TRBV14 with TRBJ2-5; D is undetermined. Trimming removed 2 bases at V and 9 bases at J, with 16 bases between. CDR3 size: 14 residues. In germline, CDR1 is SGHDN, CDR2 FVKESK.

This chain links TRBV4-1 with TRBJ2-3; the match to TRBD1 covers 8 bases. The CDR3 runs 15 residues. Germline CDR1 MGHRA, CDR2 YSYEKL. With V trimmed by 4 bases and J by 3 bases, 6 bases remained unmatched. This CDR3 reads CASSRQGQGTDTQYF. The CDR3 DNA reads TGCGCCAGCAGCCGACAGGGGCAGGGGACAGATACGCAGTATTTT.

The rearrangement joins TRBV19 to TRBJ2-2, with D perhaps matching TRBD1 (6 bases). This CDR3 region has 14 residues. The V end lost 4 bases, the J end lost 6 bases, and 12 bases lay between the germline ends. The germline V gene has CDR1 LNHDA and CDR2 SQIVND (reference sequence). CDR3 in amino acids: CASSTQGSPGELFF. Written as DNA, the CDR3 is TGTGCCAGTAGTACGCAGGGGTCCCCCGGGGAGCTGTTTTTT.

This rearrangement joins TRBV30 to TRBJ2-1, with D possibly being TRBD2 (7 bases). CDR3 length equals 13 residues. Germline V gives CDR1 GTSNPN, CDR2 SVGIG (reference sequence). Trimming left V 4 bases short and J 9 bases short, with 16 bases between. CDR3 nucleotide sequence: TGTGCCTGGATTGAGGGGGGGCCGGGTGAGCAGTTCTTC. Translated: CAWIEGGPGEQFF.

The chain links TRBV14 to TRBJ2-7, with D possibly being TRBD2 (5 bases). Germline-derived CDR1 and CDR2 are SGHDN and FVKESK. This CDR3 spans 13 amino acids. Trimming took 1 base from V and 7 from J, leaving 11 bases between them. CDR3 in amino acids: CASSQGRPGEQYF. DNA of the CDR3: TGTGCCAGCAGCCAAGGACGACCGGGGGAGCAGTACTTC.

V usage is TRBV4-2 and J usage is TRBJ1-2; the match to TRBD1 covers 9 bases. The V segment lost 0 bases and the J segment 8 bases; nucleotides outside the gene matches: 4. The CDR3 is made up of 14 amino acids. CDR1 LGHNA and CDR2 YNFKEQ come from the germline V gene. For the CDR3, the DNA is TGTGCCAGCAGCCAAGACGCGGGACAGGGCGGCTACACCTTC. It codes for CASSQDAGQGGYTF.

This clone occurred a few times. The chain has TRBV9 and TRBJ1-6; D is perhaps TRBD1 (5 bases). The germline gives CDR1 SGDLS, CDR2 YYNGEE. V dropped 3 bases and J dropped 4 bases, with 17 bases sitting between them. CDR3 size: 17 residues. CDR3 loop: CASSANPDSLYNSPLHF. The CDR3, as DNA: TGTGCCAGCAGCGCCAACCCCGACAGCTTGTATAATTCACCCCTCCACTTT.

The chain joins TRBV7-9 to TRBJ2-2, with TRBD2 identical over 7 bases. Germline V lookup: CDR1 SEHNR, CDR2 FQNEAQ (reference sequence). V trimming: 8 bases; J trimming: 1 base; junction bases outside the gene matches: 4. The CDR3 consists of 14 residues. Here the CDR3 reads CASPSGGNTGELFF. The CDR3 DNA is TGTGCCAGCCCCTCGGGGGGGAACACCGGGGAGCTGTTTTTT.

The chain links TRBV5-1 to TRBJ2-3; 8 bases fit TRBD2. The junction had 13 bases not matched to a gene; V was cut back by 4 bases and J by 3 bases. The CDR3 length is 17 residues. Germline V gene lookup returns CDR1 SGHRS and CDR2 YFSETQ. In DNA form, the CDR3 reads TGCGCCAGCAGCCCCACGATGGCTGGCGGGGGGACAGATACGCAGTATTTT. This codes for CASSPTMAGGGTDTQYF.

V gene TRBV18 combines with J gene TRBJ1-1; D is ambiguous. The germline V and J ends were trimmed by 3 bases and 11 bases, with 16 bases remaining between them. The CDR3 has 13 residues. Germline CDR1 reads KGHSH; CDR2 reads LQKENI. The CDR3 region has the DNA TGTGCCAGCTCACCCCCGGAGATCGTTGGGGCTTTCTTT. Protein product: CASSPPEIVGAFF.

Notes on this clone: One end of the junction is discordant with germline, which a read error may explain. This rearrangement joins TRBV6-5 to TRBJ1-2, with 7 bases aligning to TRBD1. CDR1 is MNHEY and CDR2 is SVGAGI in the germline V gene. This CDR3 spans 15 amino acids. Here the CDR3 reads CASSYSPSQGQGYPF. The CDR3 DNA reads as TGTGCCAGCAGTTACTCACCCTCACAGGGGCAGGGCTACCCCTTC.

V usage is TRBV1 and J usage is TRBJ2-1; TRBD1 reflects the table's D call only, with no check against the DNA. TRBV1 is reported as a pseudogene. The CDR3 runs 14 residues. The CDR3: CTSRDRGPSNEQFF. CDR3 nucleotides: TGCACCAGCAGGGACAGGGGGCCGTCGAATGAGCAGTTCTTC.

Only a few counts were recorded for this clone. The chain is built from TRBV7-9 and TRBJ1-1; possibly TRBD1 for D (5 bases). The CDR3 has 12 residues. The V and J ends lost 4 bases and 7 bases respectively, with 10 bases between them. CDR1 and CDR2 from the germline V gene are SEHNR and FQNEAQ (reference sequence). The CDR3 loop is CASSSRALEAFF. As DNA, the CDR3 is TGTGCCAGCAGCTCCAGGGCCCTTGAAGCTTTCTTT.

The genes are TRBV6-5 and TRBJ1-1; D unresolved. CDR3 size: 14 residues. Germline-derived CDR1 and CDR2 are MNHEY and SVGAGI. Trimming left V 10 bases short and J 1 base short, with 16 bases between. The CDR3 here is CATLREAANTEAFF. The CDR3 DNA sequence: TGTGCCACCCTTAGGGAGGCTGCGAACACTGAAGCTTTCTTT.

The gene calls are TRBV11-2 and TRBJ2-2; D may be TRBD1 (6 bases). The CDR3 runs to 13 residues. Trimming stripped 1 base from V and 7 bases from J, with 7 bases between. Per the germline V gene, CDR1 is SGHAT and CDR2 is FQNNGV. Here the CDR3 reads CASSLVRGGELFF. The CDR3, as DNA: TGTGCCAGCAGCTTAGTCAGGGGCGGGGAGCTGTTTTTT.

V usage is TRBV4-1 and J usage is TRBJ2-7; D is perhaps TRBD1 (5 bases). Germline V gene lookup returns CDR1 MGHRA and CDR2 YSYEKL. Between the trimmed V and J ends, which lost 0 bases and 7 bases, there was a span of 16 bases. CDR3 length equals 15 residues. The CDR3 nucleotides read TGCGCCAGCAGCCAAGATGGCCGGCCAGGGTTAGAGCAGTACTTC. Translating it yields CASSQDGRPGLEQYF.

This clone is a singleton in its sample. This chain joins TRBV4-2 and TRBJ1-5, with TRBD1 as a possible D gene (6 bases). The CDR3 loop spans 17 amino acids. CDR1 is LGHNA and CDR2 is YNFKEQ in the germline V gene. V was trimmed by 0 bases and J by 6 bases, leaving 18 bases between them. CDR3 DNA: TGTGCCAGCAGCCAAGATTACAGGGTTAGGGAGAGTCAGCCCCAGCATTTT. It specifies CASSQDYRVRESQPQHF.

This chain joins TRBV19 and TRBJ1-2; no definite D call. Trimming took off 3 bases at V and 5 bases at J, with 7 bases between the two ends. Germline V gives CDR1 LNHDA, CDR2 SQIVND (reference sequence). The CDR3 has 12 residues. The chain's CDR3 is CASSMVRYGYTF. The CDR3 DNA is TGTGCCAGTAGTATGGTCCGGTATGGCTACACCTTC.

This sequence joins TRBV2 and TRBJ1-1, with D maybe TRBD1 (6 bases). This CDR3 has 14 residues. Germline loops: CDR1 SNHLY, CDR2 FYNNEI. V was clipped by 5 bases and J by 5 bases, with 15 bases between them. Here the CDR3 reads CASSITGFRTEAFF. The DNA for the CDR3 is TGTGCCAGCAGTATAACAGGGTTTAGGACTGAAGCTTTCTTT.